One sample yielded the 23 T cell receptor beta chains listed below, sequenced in a study of cytomegalovirus exposure and HLA in healthy donors. PCR primers comprised 60 Vbeta and 13 Jbeta primers. The repertoire was sequenced with immunoSEQ multiplex PCR; TCRdb's copy has only in-frame clones and lacks some. The data show fewer than 150,000 clones, roughly 76% seen once. The sequenced sample was PBMCs. The receptors come from a man aged 18-30 years in good health and CMV-seronegative.

This sequence joins TRBV6-5 and TRBJ1-1; TRBD1 agrees at 11 bases. V was clipped by 6 bases and J by 5 bases; unmatched bases: 5. The CDR3 has 14 residues. Germline CDR1 is MNHEY and CDR2 is SVGAGI. CDR3 nucleotides: TGTGCCAGCAGGGGACAGGGGGTGGGAACTGAAGCTTTCTTT. It codes for CASRGQGVGTEAFF.

The chain carries TRBV5-1 and TRBJ2-3; D is possibly TRBD1 (6 bases). Per germline, CDR1 SGHRS and CDR2 YFSETQ. The CDR3 contains 15 residues. V gave up 3 bases and J gave up 6 bases, with 17 bases separating them. The CDR3 nucleotides read TGCGCCAGCAGCTCCGGGACACCCCCCGGGGATACGCAGTATTTT. Translation gives CASSSGTPPGDTQYF.

This clone has just one count. V usage is TRBV10-1 and J usage is TRBJ2-5, with 9 bases matching TRBD1. This CDR3 spans 15 amino acids. J was trimmed by 5 bases and V by 0 bases; bases with no gene match: 4. Germline lookup yields CDR1 WNHNN and CDR2 SYGVQD (reference sequence). The CDR3 bases are TGCGCCAGCAGTGAGTCGGGACAGGGAGGCGAGACCCAGTACTTC. Translated, it gives CASSESGQGGETQYF.

This clone occurred once. This chain connects TRBV27 to TRBJ2-7; possible D gene TRBD1, 6 bases. There are 17 residues in the CDR3. Germline V lookup: CDR1 MNHEY, CDR2 SMNVEV (reference sequence). Trimming shortened V by 5 bases and J by 0 bases, and 20 bases separated the two germline ends. The CDR3 sequence is CASSPLAGTSSSYEQYF. The DNA for the CDR3 is TGTGCCAGCAGTCCCCTAGCCGGGACATCAAGCTCCTACGAGCAGTACTTC.

The chain combines TRBV6-1 with TRBJ2-7; possibly TRBD1 for D (5 bases). This CDR3 has 15 residues. Trimming took 1 base from V and 4 from J, leaving 14 bases between them. The V gene's germline CDR1 is MNHNS and CDR2 SASEGT. CDR3 nucleotide sequence: TGTGCCAGCAGTGAAGGTCCAGGGCTAGAGTACGAGCAGTACTTC. This translates into CASSEGPGLEYEQYF.

As for this clone: A junction end diverges from the germline sequence, so it may reflect a read error. V is TRBV18 and J is TRBJ2-7; 10 bases agree with TRBD1. Germline V gene data show CDR1 as KGHSH and CDR2 as LQKENI. The CDR3 is 11 residues long. In DNA, the CDR3 is TGTGCCAGCTCACCTGGGACAGGGGTTACTTTC. Protein product: CASSPGTGVTF.

This chain joins TRBV2 and TRBJ2-7; 8 bases are a match to TRBD1. The length of the CDR3 is 12 residues. The V gene end was trimmed by 6 bases and the J gene end by 3 bases; junction bases not matched to a gene: 1. Per the germline V gene, CDR1 is SNHLY and CDR2 is FYNNEI. The CDR3 region is CASSGQGYEQYF. The DNA of the CDR3 is TGTGCCAGCAGCGGACAGGGCTACGAGCAGTACTTC.

The chain is built from TRBV6-1 and TRBJ1-2; no clear D gene. V was trimmed by 0 bases and J by 2 bases, leaving 10 bases between them. Germline CDR1 is MNHNS and CDR2 is SASEGT. The CDR3 consists of 15 residues. The CDR3 DNA reads TGTGCCAGCAGTGAAGCTCAGGTTAGGAACTATGGCTACACCTTC. This gives the protein CASSEAQVRNYGYTF.

J is TRBJ2-5 and V is TRBV9; the match to TRBD2 covers 11 bases. The CDR3 is made up of 14 amino acids. The ends lost 1 base at V and 5 bases at J; junction bases unmatched: 1. The germline gives CDR1 SGDLS, CDR2 YYNGEE. The CDR3 spells CASSVTSGSETQYF. CDR3 coding DNA: TGTGCCAGCAGCGTAACTAGCGGGAGTGAGACCCAGTACTTC.

This clone was observed a handful of times. V and J are TRBV6-5 and TRBJ1-5; D is perhaps TRBD1 (6 bases). Trimming cost V 0 bases and J 7 bases, with 13 bases left between them. This CDR3 has 15 residues. Germline CDR1 reads MNHEY; CDR2 reads SVGAGI. In nucleotides, the CDR3 is TGTGCCAGCAGTTACTCGGGGGGGGCAGGGCAGCCCCAGCATTTT. Translating gives CASSYSGGAGQPQHF.

The V call is TRBV6-1, the J call TRBJ2-1; D is unresolved. The germline V and J ends were trimmed by 6 bases and 7 bases, with 13 bases remaining between them. Germline CDR1 reads MNHNS; CDR2 reads SASEGT. The CDR3 sequence is 13 residues long. The DNA of the CDR3 is TGTGCCAGCAGCCTCCCCCTACCGAATGAGCAGTTCTTC. Translation gives CASSLPLPNEQFF.

The V call is TRBV6-1, the J call TRBJ1-5, with 8 bases matching TRBD1. Germline V lookup: CDR1 MNHNS, CDR2 SASEGT. V was clipped by 6 bases and J by 0 bases; unmatched bases: 4. The CDR3 loop spans 15 amino acids. CDR3 in DNA: TGTGCCAGCAGCCGAGGACAGGGTAGCAATCAGCCCCAGCATTTT. Protein: CASSRGQGSNQPQHF.

This chain joins TRBV11-3 and TRBJ2-7; D remains unclear. This CDR3 has 14 amino acids. Germline V gene lookup returns CDR1 SGHNT and CDR2 YENEEA. The germline V and J ends were trimmed by 1 base and 1 base, with 8 bases remaining between them. CDR3 nucleotide sequence: TGTGCCAGCAGCTTAGGTCGGAGATCCTACGAGCAGTACTTC. Its protein is CASSLGRRSYEQYF.

The chain recombines TRBV5-1 with TRBJ2-5; 8 bases align to TRBD1. This CDR3 is built from 15 residues. Germline loops: CDR1 SGHRS, CDR2 YFSETQ. After removal of 4 bases from V and 5 bases from J, the junction contained 10 bases not matched to a gene. The CDR3 loop reads CASSAMGQALETQYF. The CDR3 DNA sequence: TGCGCCAGCAGCGCGATGGGACAGGCGCTGGAGACCCAGTACTTC.

The rearrangement links TRBV5-1 to TRBJ2-7; possible D gene TRBD1, 5 bases. The CDR3 runs to 13 residues. Germline lookup yields CDR1 SGHRS and CDR2 YFSETQ. The V end was cut by 2 bases, the J end by 5 bases, with 11 bases between. The CDR3 DNA reads as TGCGCCAGCAGCTTAGACAGATCGCACGAGCAGTACTTC. Translated, it gives CASSLDRSHEQYF.

The J gene is TRBJ1-5, the V gene TRBV2; the D is unclear. The germline V gene encodes CDR1 SNHLY and CDR2 FYNNEI. CDR3 size: 13 residues. V lost 8 bases, J lost 7 bases, and 15 bases lay in between. CDR3 sequence reads: CASLREGRQPQHF. CDR3 bases: TGTGCCAGCCTTCGGGAAGGGAGGCAGCCCCAGCATTTT.

The chain employs TRBV19 and TRBJ2-5, with TRBD1 matching over 9 bases. The length of the CDR3 is 16 residues. Germline V gives CDR1 LNHDA, CDR2 SQIVND (reference sequence). The ends lost 2 bases at V and 0 bases at J; junction bases unmatched: 4. The CDR3 nucleotides read TGTGCCAGTAGTATAACAGGGGGCGGATACCAAGAGACCCAGTACTTC. It translates to CASSITGGGYQETQYF.

The V and J genes are TRBV6-5 and TRBJ1-4; possibly TRBD1 for D (5 bases). V was shortened by 6 bases and J by 0 bases, with 11 bases between the two germline ends. The germline V gene encodes CDR1 MNHEY and CDR2 SVGAGI. This CDR3 has 15 amino acids. The DNA for the CDR3 is TGTGCCAGCAGGTTCGACAGTGCAACTAATGAAAAACTGTTTTTT. Translated: CASRFDSATNEKLFF.

The chain employs TRBV6-5 and TRBJ1-2; 8 bases line up with TRBD1. J lost 0 bases, V lost 9 bases, and 9 bases had no gene match. Germline V lookup: CDR1 MNHEY, CDR2 SVGAGI. The CDR3 sequence is 15 residues long. CDR3 sequence reads: CASQPDRGANYGYTF. In DNA form, the CDR3 reads TGTGCCAGTCAACCTGACAGGGGAGCTAACTATGGCTACACCTTC.

The chain employs TRBV19 and TRBJ1-4; D may be TRBD1 (5 bases). The V and J ends lost 7 bases and 2 bases respectively, with 14 bases between them. Looked up from germline, CDR1 is LNHDA and CDR2 is SQIVND (reference sequence). The CDR3 length is 15 residues. The CDR3 loop reads CASTLDSSTNEKLFF. The CDR3 nucleotides are TGTGCCAGTACCTTAGACAGCAGCACTAATGAAAAACTGTTTTTT.

V is TRBV19 and J is TRBJ1-2, with TRBD1 as a possible D gene (5 bases). CDR1 and CDR2 (germline): LNHDA, SQIVND (reference sequence). Trimming stripped 5 bases from V and 6 bases from J, with 19 bases between. This CDR3 contains 15 residues. The CDR3 loop reads CASSPIGAVYHGYTF. The CDR3 nucleotides are TGTGCCAGTAGTCCGATTGGGGCAGTATATCATGGCTACACCTTC.

The V and J genes are TRBV19 and TRBJ2-1; TRBD1 aligns across 10 bases. Trimming cost V 0 bases and J 4 bases; bases outside gene matches: 3. CDR3 length: 16 residues. Germline V gives CDR1 LNHDA, CDR2 SQIVND (reference sequence). CDR3 bases: TGTGCCAGTAGTATAGATCTGGGACAGGGGTACAATGAGCAGTTCTTC. Its protein product is CASSIDLGQGYNEQFF.

The rearrangement joins TRBV19 to TRBJ2-5; D is unclear. The V end was cut by 4 bases, the J end by 4 bases, with 10 bases between. The CDR3 runs to 13 residues. The V gene's germline CDR1 is LNHDA and CDR2 SQIVND (reference sequence). CDR3 in DNA: TGTGCCAGTAGTAGGCAGACTCGAGAGACCCAGTACTTC. Protein: CASSRQTRETQYF.